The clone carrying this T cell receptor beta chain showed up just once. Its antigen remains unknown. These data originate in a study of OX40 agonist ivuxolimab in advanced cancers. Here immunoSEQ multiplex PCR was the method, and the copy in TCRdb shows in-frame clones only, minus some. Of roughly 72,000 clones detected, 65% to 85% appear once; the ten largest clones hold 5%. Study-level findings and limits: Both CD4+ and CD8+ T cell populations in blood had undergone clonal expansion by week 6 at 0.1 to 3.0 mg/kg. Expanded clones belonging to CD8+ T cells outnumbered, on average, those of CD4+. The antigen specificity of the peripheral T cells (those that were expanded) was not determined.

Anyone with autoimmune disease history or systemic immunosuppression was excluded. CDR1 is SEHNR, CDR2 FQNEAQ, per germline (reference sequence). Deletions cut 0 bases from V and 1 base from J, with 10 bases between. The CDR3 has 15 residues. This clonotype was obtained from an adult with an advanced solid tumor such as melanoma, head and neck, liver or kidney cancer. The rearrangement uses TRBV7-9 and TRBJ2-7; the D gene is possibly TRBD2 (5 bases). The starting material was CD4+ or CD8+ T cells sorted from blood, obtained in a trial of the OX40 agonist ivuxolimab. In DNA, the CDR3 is TGTGCCAGCAGCTTAGCGGCCGCGGGTTCCTACGAGCAGTACTTC. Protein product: CASSLAAAGSYEQYF.